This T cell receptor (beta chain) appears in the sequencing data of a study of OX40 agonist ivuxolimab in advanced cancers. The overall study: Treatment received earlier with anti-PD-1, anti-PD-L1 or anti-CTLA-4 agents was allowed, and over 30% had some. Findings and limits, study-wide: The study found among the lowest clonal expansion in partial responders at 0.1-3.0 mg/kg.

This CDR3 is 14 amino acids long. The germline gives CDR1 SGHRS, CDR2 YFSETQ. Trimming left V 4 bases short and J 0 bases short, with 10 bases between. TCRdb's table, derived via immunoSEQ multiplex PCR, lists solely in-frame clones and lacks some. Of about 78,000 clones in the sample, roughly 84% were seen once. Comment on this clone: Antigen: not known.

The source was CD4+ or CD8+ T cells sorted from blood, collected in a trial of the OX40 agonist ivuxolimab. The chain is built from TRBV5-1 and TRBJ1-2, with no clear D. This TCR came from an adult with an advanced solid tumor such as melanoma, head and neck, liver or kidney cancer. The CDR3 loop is CASSPDGSNYGYTF. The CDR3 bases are TGCGCCAGCAGCCCCGACGGATCTAACTATGGCTACACCTTC.